Described below is a single TCR beta chain sequence and its context. The antigen remains unidentified. The germline V and J ends were trimmed by 0 bases and 5 bases, with 11 bases remaining between them. Germline V CDR1 and CDR2: MNHNS, SASEGT. This CDR3 has 15 residues. TCRdb's table, derived via immunoSEQ multiplex PCR, lists solely in-frame clones and lacks some. Of about 60,000 clones in the sample, 85% to 95% are singletons; the top ten hold under 20%. The sample belongs to a study of human versus mouse CDR3 diversity and MHC coevolution. Study context: Valid reads per sample ranged from 0.6 x 10^7 to 1.6 x 10^7.

Whole-study results and caveats: Humans had the largest estimated TCR beta repertoire, about 1.5 million clonotypes. The lowest clonal inequality scores came from most of the three human donors. In humans, T-cell selection involved over 5 MHC II alleles.

What was sequenced was naive CD4+ T cells from blood. Subset meaning: CD45RO-negative CD62L-positive naive CD4 T cells. This chain connects TRBV6-1 to TRBJ2-1, with D tentatively TRBD2 (6 bases). This receptor was taken from a person between 55 and 70 years old in good health. The chain's CDR3 is CASSEAMAGNNEQFF. The CDR3 DNA is TGTGCCAGCAGTGAAGCGATGGCGGGGAACAATGAGCAGTTCTTC.